These 11 T cell receptor beta chains were all obtained from the same sample, sequenced in a study of follicular helper T cells after annual influenza vaccination. Time point: 2015-2016 season, pre-vaccination. Sequenced by immunoSEQ multiplex PCR; TCRdb stores in-frame clones only, minus some. The data contain about 2,300 clones, roughly 86% of them singletons. Sample: CXCR5- memory CD4+ T cells sorted from blood, taken on the day of influenza vaccination. These receptors all come from an adult who received the influenza vaccine.

Notes on this clone: One end of the junction is discordant with germline, which a read error may explain. The chain links TRBV5-1 to TRBJ1-2; the D gene is possibly TRBD1 (5 bases). This CDR3 comprises 15 residues. CDR1 and CDR2 (germline): SGHRS, YFSETQ. This chain's CDR3 is CASRLGSGDNYGYTF. The CDR3 nucleotides read TGCGCCAGCCGCTTAGGATCGGGGGACAACTATGGCTACACCTTC.

Here the CDR3 DNA reads TGTGCCAGCAGCTTAGCGAGCGAGTTTGGTCTAAATGAGCAGTTCTTC. It codes for CASSLASEFGLNEQFF. The chain recombines TRBV7-6 with TRBJ2-1, with D uncertain. The CDR3 spans 16 residues. Germline CDR1 reads SGHVS; CDR2 reads FNYEAQ. Trimming cost V 0 bases and J 7 bases, with 16 bases left between them. Using reference TRBV7-6 and TRBJ2-1 for the parts outside the CDR3, the full variable domain is GAGVSQSPRYKVTKRGQDVALRCDPISGHVSLYWYRQALGQGPEFLTYFNYEAQQDKSGLPNDRFSAERPEGSISTLTIQRTEQRDSAMYRCASSLASEFGLNEQFFGPGTRLTVL.

The CDR3 sequence: CASSKEASGSRNTQYF. Written as DNA, the CDR3 is TGTGCCAGCAGTAAAGAGGCTAGCGGGTCCCGGAATACGCAGTATTTT. This chain connects TRBV9 to TRBJ2-3, with TRBD2 matching over 8 bases. Looked up from germline, CDR1 is SGDLS and CDR2 is YYNGEE. The CDR3 consists of 16 residues. The V and J ends lost 5 bases and 7 bases, in that order; junction bases with no gene match: 15.

J is TRBJ2-2 and V is TRBV7-2; D assignment may be TRBD1 or TRBD2 (6 bases each). V was trimmed by 3 bases and J by 4 bases, leaving 9 bases between them. Looked up from germline, CDR1 is SGHTA and CDR2 is FQGNSA. This CDR3 is built from 14 residues. The CDR3 region is CASSFGGGTGELFF. CDR3 sequence (DNA): TGTGCCAGCAGCTTCGGAGGGGGCACCGGGGAGCTGTTTTTT.

V gene TRBV28 combines with J gene TRBJ2-2; D gene ambiguous. The CDR3 totals 13 residues. Germline lookup yields CDR1 MDHEN and CDR2 SYDVKM. V lost 3 bases, J lost 2 bases, and 4 bases lay in between. The CDR3 region has the DNA TGTGCCAGCAGTTTTGTTAACACCGGGGAGCTGTTTTTT. This translates into CASSFVNTGELFF.

The rearrangement links TRBV5-1 to TRBJ2-5; 14 bases are a match to TRBD2. Germline loops: CDR1 SGHRS, CDR2 YFSETQ. After removal of 3 bases from V and 4 bases from J, the junction contained 8 bases not matched to a gene. The CDR3 consists of 17 residues. CDR3: CASSWGLAGEVLETQYF. DNA for the CDR3: TGCGCCAGCAGCTGGGGACTAGCGGGAGAAGTGTTAGAGACCCAGTACTTC.

This clone was picked up a small number of times. The chain uses TRBV6-5 and TRBJ1-5, with D possibly matching TRBD1 (6 bases). The V end was cut by 9 bases, the J end by 5 bases, with 17 bases between. Germline-derived CDR1 and CDR2 are MNHEY and SVGAGI. The CDR3 totals 14 residues. CDR3 loop: CASRGSGHHQPQHF. Written as DNA, the CDR3 is TGTGCCAGTAGGGGGAGCGGGCACCATCAGCCCCAGCATTTT.

This clone has just one count. The chain carries TRBV7-2 and TRBJ2-2, with TRBD2 matching over 8 bases. The CDR3 runs 17 residues. Trimming took 2 bases from V and 2 from J; bases not matched to a gene: 7. Per germline, CDR1 SGHTA and CDR2 FQGNSA. This CDR3 reads CASSLYRLARNTGELFF. The CDR3, as DNA: TGTGCCAGCAGCTTATACAGACTAGCGCGAAACACCGGGGAGCTGTTTTTT.

This chain connects TRBV27 to TRBJ1-2; D is perhaps TRBD1 (6 bases). Trimming cost V 5 bases and J 4 bases, with 20 bases left between them. Looked up from germline, CDR1 is MNHEY and CDR2 is SMNVEV (reference sequence). This CDR3 is built from 16 residues. CDR3 residues: CASSPRRGGTGYGYTF. The CDR3 DNA is TGTGCCAGCAGTCCCCGGAGGGGGGGCACGGGCTATGGCTACACCTTC.

The V and J genes are TRBV28 and TRBJ1-2; D is ambiguous. The V gene's germline CDR1 is MDHEN and CDR2 SYDVKM. This CDR3 comprises 16 residues. V was pared by 5 bases and J by 8 bases, with 24 bases between. The DNA for the CDR3 is TGTGCCAGCAGTACCCAGTGGAGGGCGCCCTTCCCGGGCTACACCTTC. Amino acids: CASSTQWRAPFPGYTF.

This clone has only one observation. This chain connects TRBV19 to TRBJ2-2; D call uncertain. The CDR3 sequence is 13 residues long. Trimming removed 1 base at V and 7 bases at J, with 7 bases between. CDR1 is LNHDA and CDR2 is SQIVND in the germline V gene (reference sequence). CDR3: CASSIVKGGELFF. CDR3 DNA: TGTGCCAGTAGTATAGTGAAGGGCGGGGAGCTGTTTTTT.